This is a list of T cell receptor beta chains from one sample in a study of blood T cell repertoires in COVID-19. Repertoires were generated with immunoSEQ multiplex PCR, while TCRdb's copy carries only in-frame clones and drops some. The data show about 300,000 clones, around 88% seen once. Sequenced input: peripheral blood. These receptors came from a woman aged 30 to 39 who had recovered from COVID-19. The CDR3 runs from the conserved cysteine through the conserved F or W. The order of the fields is D gene, CDR3 length, J gene, V gene, clone size, CDR3 protein, CDR3 DNA. The D gene is left open where the match is weak. Size is omitted from some rows. Given values are once, few, many or a class for expanded clones.

NA | 15 | TRBJ1-2 | TRBV2 | NA | CASSGLRAEDYGYTF | TGTGCCAGCAGTGGACTAAGGGCGGAGGACTATGGCTACACCTTC
NA | 15 | TRBJ1-6 | TRBV7-9 | NA | CASSARQGIGSPLHF | TGTGCCAGCAGCGCTCGGCAGGGGATTGGTTCACCCCTCCACTTT
TRBD1 | 14 | TRBJ1-2 | TRBV9 | NA | CASSVAATGHGYTF | TGTGCCAGCAGCGTAGCAGCGACAGGGCATGGCTACACCTTC
NA | 16 | TRBJ2-5 | TRBV18 | NA | CASSPRPSELIETQYF | TGTGCCAGCTCACCACGGCCTAGTGAACTCATAGAGACCCAGTACTTC
NA | 14 | TRBJ1-6 | TRBV19 | NA | CASGVEEFGSPLHF | TGTGCCAGCGGGGTGGAGGAGTTCGGTTCACCCCTCCACTTT
NA | 14 | TRBJ1-1 | TRBV30 | NA | CAWFHEGSRTEAFF | TGTGCCTGGTTCCACGAGGGCAGCCGGACTGAAGCTTTCTTT
NA | 16 | TRBJ2-2 | TRBV5-4 | NA | CASSLPGGANTGELFF | TGTGCCAGCAGCCTCCCGGGGGGCGCGAACACCGGGGAGCTGTTTTTT
NA | 11 | TRBJ1-2 | TRBV19 | NA | CASSVNYGYTF | TGTGCCAGTAGCGTTAACTATGGCTACACCTTC
TRBD1 | 21 | TRBJ1-1 | TRBV5-1 | NA | CASSLAHALSAGQGSNTEAFF | TGCGCCAGCAGCTTGGCCCACGCCCTAAGCGCGGGACAGGGCTCGAACACTGAAGCTTTCTTT
TRBD1 | 14 | TRBJ1-5 | TRBV6-5 | NA | CASSYDRGGQPQHF | TGTGCCAGCAGTTACGACAGGGGAGGTCAGCCCCAGCATTTT
NA | 13 | TRBJ1-2 | TRBV12-3/TRBV12-4 | NA | CASTVTGDYGYTF | TGTGCCAGCACCGTGACAGGCGACTATGGCTACACCTTC
NA | 15 | TRBJ2-3 | TRBV3-1/TRBV3-2 | NA | CASSPGRDVGDTQYF | TGTGCCAGCAGCCCGGGGCGGGACGTTGGAGATACGCAGTATTTT
TRBD1 | 15 | TRBJ2-7 | TRBV9 | NA | CASSVTGDPSYEQYF | TGTGCCAGCAGCGTTACAGGGGATCCCTCCTACGAGCAGTACTTC
NA | 18 | TRBJ2-7 | TRBV14 | NA | CASSQDLLPGKNDHEQYF | TGTGCCAGCAGCCAAGATTTGCTGCCAGGAAAAAATGACCACGAGCAGTACTTC
NA | 14 | TRBJ1-5 | TRBV30 | NA | CAWSTGYSNQPQHF | TGTGCCTGGAGTACAGGCTATAGCAATCAGCCCCAGCATTTT
NA | 15 | TRBJ1-1 | TRBV28 | few | CASSLFTGFAPRAFF | TGTGCCAGCAGTTTATTTACAGGGTTCGCCCCAAGAGCTTTCTTT
TRBD1 | 15 | TRBJ2-1 | TRBV6-2/TRBV6-3 | NA | CASSLGTGTYNEQFF | TGTGCCAGCAGTCTCGGGACAGGAACCTACAATGAGCAGTTCTTC
NA | 15 | TRBJ2-2 | TRBV5-1 | NA | CASTGAGPNTGELFF | TGCGCCAGCACCGGAGCAGGGCCGAACACCGGGGAGCTGTTTTTT
NA | 15 | TRBJ1-4 | TRBV30 | NA | CAWNPGQSRNEKLFF | TGTGCCTGGAACCCTGGACAGAGTCGTAATGAAAAACTGTTTTTT